These T cell receptor beta chains were read from a single sample in a study of cytomegalovirus exposure and HLA in healthy donors. Profiling relied on immunoSEQ multiplex PCR, and the TCRdb table lists in-frame clones only, not all of them. This table holds 100,000 to 150,000 clones. The sample comprised PBMCs. Receptors were obtained from a woman aged 35 to 49 in good health and CMV-seronegative. Both conserved end residues are part of each CDR3. Fields, in order: J gene, D gene, V gene, CDR3 DNA, CDR3 protein. The D gene is left open where the match is weak.

j_gene: TRBJ1-5; d_gene: -; v_gene: TRBV10-1; CDR3nt: TGCGCCAGCAGTGAAGCTACGGGGAATCAGCCCCAGCATTTT; CDR3aa: CASSEATGNQPQHF
j_gene: TRBJ1-1; d_gene: -; v_gene: TRBV7-2; CDR3nt: TGTGCCAGCAGCTTAAAGGGGCGCGGTGAAGCTTTCTTT; CDR3aa: CASSLKGRGEAFF
j_gene: TRBJ2-5; d_gene: -; v_gene: TRBV7-7; CDR3nt: TGTGCTAGCGCCCAGGGTACCCAAGAGACCCAGTACTTC; CDR3aa: CASAQGTQETQYF
j_gene: TRBJ2-5; d_gene: TRBD2; v_gene: TRBV11-3; CDR3nt: TGTGCCAGCAGCTTGGAGCGGGGGCAAGAGACCCAGTACTTC; CDR3aa: CASSLERGQETQYF
j_gene: TRBJ1-1; d_gene: -; v_gene: TRBV19; CDR3nt: TGTGCCAGTAGTATAGAAAACAGGAGAGGTGTTAGGCCGATGAACACTGAAGCTTTCTTT; CDR3aa: CASSIENRRGVRPMNTEAFF
j_gene: TRBJ2-2; d_gene: TRBD2; v_gene: TRBV28; CDR3nt: TGTGCCAGCAGTCCCCTCCTAGCGGGGGGGCCTATCGGGGAGCTGTTTTTT; CDR3aa: CASSPLLAGGPIGELFF
j_gene: TRBJ2-7; d_gene: TRBD1; v_gene: TRBV6-1; CDR3nt: TGTGCCAGCAGTCACAGGGGGCAGTACGAGCAGTACTTC; CDR3aa: CASSHRGQYEQYF
j_gene: TRBJ2-7; d_gene: TRBD2; v_gene: TRBV5-4; CDR3nt: TGTGCCAGCAATGTAGCGGGGGGCTACGAGCAGTACTTC; CDR3aa: CASNVAGGYEQYF
j_gene: TRBJ1-2; d_gene: -; v_gene: TRBV28; CDR3nt: TGTGCCAGCAGTCCTGGACGGTGGGAGACAACCTTC; CDR3aa: CASSPGRWETTF
j_gene: TRBJ2-5; d_gene: -; v_gene: TRBV11-1; CDR3nt: TGTGCCAGCAGCGCATCCCCAGGACAAAAGACCCAGTACTTC; CDR3aa: CASSASPGQKTQYF
j_gene: TRBJ2-2; d_gene: TRBD2; v_gene: TRBV4-2; CDR3nt: TGTGCCAGCAGCCAACTAGCGGGGGGGAACACCGGGGAGCTGTTTTTT; CDR3aa: CASSQLAGGNTGELFF
j_gene: TRBJ1-5; d_gene: TRBD1; v_gene: TRBV5-4; CDR3nt: TGTGCCAGCAGCTTGGGGACAGGGGGGGTTAGCAATCAGCCCCAGCATTTT; CDR3aa: CASSLGTGGVSNQPQHF
j_gene: TRBJ2-2; d_gene: -; v_gene: TRBV29-1; CDR3nt: TGCAGCGTTGAACAGGGTCTCGGTCAGCGGGAGCTGTTTTTT; CDR3aa: CSVEQGLGQRELFF
j_gene: TRBJ1-5; d_gene: TRBD1; v_gene: TRBV27; CDR3nt: TGTGCCAGCAGCCAAGGACAGGTTCGACAGCCCCAGCATTTT; CDR3aa: CASSQGQVRQPQHF
j_gene: TRBJ2-1; d_gene: -; v_gene: TRBV7-7; CDR3nt: TGTGCTAGCAGCCCGGGAATTTCTTACAATGAGCAGTTCTTC; CDR3aa: CASSPGISYNEQFF
j_gene: TRBJ1-1; d_gene: -; v_gene: TRBV5-1; CDR3nt: TGCGCCAGCAGGCTAGGGAGGGTGGCGACTCATTACACTGAAGCTTTCTTT; CDR3aa: CASRLGRVATHYTEAFF
j_gene: TRBJ1-1; d_gene: TRBD1; v_gene: TRBV7-2; CDR3nt: TGTGCCAGCAGCCCGGACAGGGAGAACACTGAAGCTTTCTTT; CDR3aa: CASSPDRENTEAFF
j_gene: TRBJ1-6; d_gene: -; v_gene: TRBV6-1; CDR3nt: TGTGCCAGCAGTGATATCCGAGGAGAGGGGAGGAGAAATTCACCCCTCCACTTT; CDR3aa: CASSDIRGEGRRNSPLHF
j_gene: TRBJ2-7; d_gene: -; v_gene: TRBV18; CDR3nt: TGTGCCAGCTCACCACTCGCAGGGGGGCGTAGCGAGCAGTACTTC; CDR3aa: CASSPLAGGRSEQYF
j_gene: TRBJ2-3; d_gene: -; v_gene: TRBV19; CDR3nt: TGTGCCAGTAGTATCTTAATCCGGGATACGCAGTATTTT; CDR3aa: CASSILIRDTQYF
j_gene: TRBJ2-2; d_gene: -; v_gene: TRBV5-1; CDR3nt: TGCGCCAGCAGCTTTCAGGGGACCGGGGAGCTGTTTTTT; CDR3aa: CASSFQGTGELFF
j_gene: TRBJ2-7; d_gene: TRBD2; v_gene: TRBV28; CDR3nt: TGTGCCAGCAGTTCTCTAGCGGGGTCCTACGAGCAGTACTTC; CDR3aa: CASSSLAGSYEQYF
j_gene: TRBJ2-4; d_gene: TRBD1; v_gene: TRBV6-5; CDR3nt: TGTGCCAGCAGTTACTCGAGGGGGCTGGGATTAAACATTCAGTACTTC; CDR3aa: CASSYSRGLGLNIQYF
j_gene: TRBJ2-3; d_gene: TRBD2; v_gene: TRBV6-7; CDR3nt: TGTGCCAGCAGTTACTCGCTGGCGGGGGTGGGGACAGATACGCAGTATTTT; CDR3aa: CASSYSLAGVGTDTQYF
j_gene: TRBJ2-2; d_gene: -; v_gene: TRBV10-3; CDR3nt: TGTGCCATCAGTGCCTCCGGGGAGCTGTTTTTT; CDR3aa: CAISASGELFF